These 16 T cell receptor beta chains came from one sample sequenced in a study of shared clonotypes between healthy human individuals. Clones were sequenced by immunoSEQ multiplex PCR, and TCRdb holds only the in-frame ones, with some missing. The sample has roughly 220,000 clones; approximately 65% are singletons. Material for sequencing was memory CD4+ T cells sorted from blood. Subset reported: CD45RA-negative fraction. The receptors come from a man younger than 40 in good health.

The genes are TRBV5-1 and TRBJ2-5; 9 bases agree with TRBD1. Losses at the gene ends were 2 bases for V and 4 bases for J; bases not matched to a gene: 3. Germline CDR1 reads SGHRS; CDR2 reads YFSETQ. The length of the CDR3 is 14 residues. CDR3 nucleotide sequence: TGCGCCAGCAGCTTCACAGGGGGCGCAGAGACCCAGTACTTC. Translation gives CASSFTGGAETQYF.

Only a few counts were recorded for this clone. Other DNA sequences within the sample encode an identical CDR3. CDR3 protein: CASVQGADYEQYF. Here the CDR3 DNA reads TGTGCCAGCGTACAGGGGGCCGACTACGAGCAGTACTTC. The gene calls are TRBV28 and TRBJ2-7; TRBD1 matches 9 bases. CDR3 length: 13 residues. The germline CDR1 and CDR2 sequences are MDHEN and SYDVKM. The ends lost 8 bases at V and 3 bases at J; junction bases unmatched: 5.

V and J are TRBV5-8 and TRBJ2-1; D gene unclear. The CDR3 covers 15 residues. Germline V lookup: CDR1 SGHTS, CDR2 YDEGEE. With 0 bases removed from V and 8 bases from J, the gap between germline ends came to 15 bases. CDR3 residues: CASSLGAVSGDEQFF. The CDR3 DNA sequence: TGTGCCAGCAGCTTGGGGGCGGTGAGTGGTGATGAGCAGTTCTTC.

V is TRBV30 and J is TRBJ2-7, with 14 bases that match TRBD2. Germline V CDR1 and CDR2: GTSNPN, SVGIG (reference sequence). Trimming cost V 1 base and J 4 bases; bases outside gene matches: 12. The CDR3 covers 18 residues. The CDR3: CAWSARLGTSGSIYEQYF. The DNA for the CDR3 is TGTGCCTGGAGTGCAAGACTCGGGACTAGCGGGAGTATATACGAGCAGTACTTC.

On this clone itself: The same CDR3 arises from other DNA sequences in this sample as well. V usage is TRBV5-1 and J usage is TRBJ2-1; D not certain. The CDR3 runs to 15 residues. CDR1 SGHRS and CDR2 YFSETQ come from the germline V gene. Trimming removed 0 bases at V and 0 bases at J, with 7 bases between. CDR3 DNA sequence: TGCGCCAGCAGCTTGGCGGGTAGCTCCTACAATGAGCAGTTCTTC. It codes for CASSLAGSSYNEQFF.

V is TRBV6-6 and J is TRBJ2-7; D may match TRBD1 or TRBD2 (5 bases each). The CDR3 is made up of 13 amino acids. Germline lookup yields CDR1 MNHNY and CDR2 SVGAGI (reference sequence). V was shortened by 6 bases and J by 3 bases, with 12 bases between the two germline ends. The CDR3 DNA is TGTGCCAGCAGCCCCGGGACCCACTACGAGCAGTACTTC. Protein sequence: CASSPGTHYEQYF.

The chain is built from TRBV30 and TRBJ1-4; D possibly corresponds to TRBD1 (6 bases). The CDR3 consists of 13 residues. The germline V gene has CDR1 GTSNPN and CDR2 SVGIG (reference sequence). Trimming pared 7 bases from V and 6 bases from J, leaving 15 bases between. CDR3 DNA sequence: TGTGCCTCCTCAGGGACATCGGATGAAAAACTGTTTTTT. Protein: CASSGTSDEKLFF.

This clone occurred a few times. The CDR3 bases are TGTGCCAGTAGTATTGGGGCTAGTGGCCATGTGGAGGAGACCCAGTACTTC. This translates into CASSIGASGHVEETQYF. V is TRBV19 and J is TRBJ2-5; possibly TRBD1 for D (5 bases). Germline CDR1 is LNHDA and CDR2 is SQIVND (reference sequence). V gave up 3 bases and J gave up 5 bases, with 22 bases separating them. The CDR3 contains 17 residues.

This clone has more than one count but fewer than ten. Compared with germline, one end of the junction differs, possibly owing to a read error. The chain has TRBV6-5 and TRBJ1-5; D not resolved. The CDR3 covers 15 residues. CDR1 is MNHEY, CDR2 SVGAGI, per germline. The CDR3 sequence: CASSYGRPGNQPQHF. The CDR3 DNA follows: TGTGCCAGCAGTTACGGCAGGCCTGGTAATCAACCCCAGCATTTT.

The gene calls are TRBV15 and TRBJ2-3, with 9 bases fitting TRBD1. Germline V gene data show CDR1 as LNHNV and CDR2 as YYDKDF (reference sequence). J gave up 5 bases and V 0 bases, and 3 bases lay outside the gene matches. This CDR3 comprises 15 residues. CDR3 amino acids: CATSREQGAGDTQYF. CDR3 nucleotide sequence: TGTGCCACCAGCAGAGAACAGGGGGCAGGAGATACGCAGTATTTT.

The gene calls are TRBV23-1 and TRBJ2-1; no definite D call. TRBV23-1 has ORF status, its function being uncertain. V lost 9 bases and J 7 bases, leaving 4 bases between the germline ends. The CDR3 covers 9 residues. The CDR3 here is CARENEQFF. The CDR3, as DNA: TGCGCCAGGGAAAATGAGCAGTTCTTC.

The chain carries TRBV7-2 and TRBJ2-1; D uncertain. Trimming removed 3 bases at V and 7 bases at J, with 10 bases between. The CDR3 sequence is 13 residues long. Germline CDR1 SGHTA, CDR2 FQGNSA. CDR3 in amino acids: CASSFDLSNEQFF. The CDR3 region has the DNA TGTGCCAGCAGCTTCGACCTGTCGAATGAGCAGTTCTTC.

The chain carries TRBV20-1 and TRBJ2-3; TRBD1 might be the D (5 bases). The CDR3 spans 11 residues. The V gene lost 3 bases and the J gene lost 7 bases, with 8 bases spanning the gap. Germline V gene data show CDR1 as DFQATT and CDR2 as SNEGSKA (reference sequence). CDR3 residues: CSARDKNTQYF. The CDR3 DNA sequence: TGCAGTGCTAGGGACAAGAATACGCAGTATTTT.

The chain employs TRBV6-1 and TRBJ1-5; D gene uncertain. Between the trimmed V and J ends, which lost 4 bases and 0 bases, there was a span of 4 bases. The CDR3 loop spans 13 amino acids. CDR1 is MNHNS and CDR2 is SASEGT in the germline V gene. CDR3 protein: CASSGYSNQPQHF. The CDR3 coding sequence is TGTGCCAGCAGTGGGTATAGCAATCAGCCCCAGCATTTT.

This rearrangement joins TRBV25-1 to TRBJ2-5; TRBD2 agrees at 7 bases. CDR3 length equals 14 residues. The trim removed 2 bases at V and 7 bases at J, leaving 7 bases unmatched. Germline values: CDR1 MGHDK, CDR2 SYGVNS. This CDR3 is CASSEGLDRATQYF. In nucleotides, the CDR3 is TGTGCCAGCAGTGAAGGACTAGATAGGGCGACCCAGTACTTC.

V gene TRBV5-5 combines with J gene TRBJ1-2; D might be TRBD1 (6 bases). CDR3 length: 16 amino acids. V gave up 0 bases and J gave up 4 bases, with 16 bases separating them. Germline CDR1 reads SGHKS; CDR2 reads YYEKEE (reference sequence). CDR3 amino acids: CASSLAQGSSAYGYTF. The CDR3 nucleotides are TGTGCCAGCAGCTTGGCACAGGGAAGCAGCGCCTATGGCTACACCTTC. Looking up the rest from reference TRBV5-5 and TRBJ1-2 gives the full variable domain: DAGVTQSPTHLIKTRGQQVTLRCSPISGHKSVSWYQQVLGQGPQFIFQYYEKEERGRGNFPDRFSARQFPNYSSELNVNALLLGDSALYLCASSLAQGSSAYGYTFGSGTRLTVV.